This TCR beta chain was retrieved from a study of blood T cell repertoires in COVID-19. For the study at large: Samples taken during acute and convalescent COVID-19 were collected in the United States, Italy and Spain. Sample material is recorded as cDNA or gDNA derived from T cells, B-cell-depleted T cells, or PBMCs.

Methods used by the authors: By means of reference gene primer amplification, nucleated cell counts were estimated. The protocol was immunoSEQ multiplex PCR, while the TCRdb copy is restricted to in-frame clones and leaves out a portion. V, J and clone size reflect that table, while D and trimming were determined from the DNA. The sample includes a few hundred thousand clones, about nine tenths of them seen just once. The receptor was isolated from a woman aged 30 to 39 with active or convalescent COVID-19. Sample: peripheral blood.

DNA for the CDR3: TGTGCCAGTACCAGGGAGGTGTTGGCAGGGGGTCAGCCCCAGCATTTT. Its translation is CASTREVLAGGQPQHF. The chain is built from TRBV19 and TRBJ1-5, with TRBD1 matching 7 bases. The CDR3 has 16 residues. Per the germline V gene, CDR1 is LNHDA and CDR2 is SQIVND (reference sequence). The ends lost 7 bases at V and 6 bases at J; junction bases unmatched: 15. Variable domain in full (rest from reference TRBV19 and TRBJ1-5): DGGITQSPKYLFRKEGQNVTLSCEQNLNHDAMYWYRQDPGQGLRLIYYSQIVNDFQKGDIAEGYSVSREKKESFPLTVTSAQKNPTAFYLCASTREVLAGGQPQHFGDGTRLSIL.